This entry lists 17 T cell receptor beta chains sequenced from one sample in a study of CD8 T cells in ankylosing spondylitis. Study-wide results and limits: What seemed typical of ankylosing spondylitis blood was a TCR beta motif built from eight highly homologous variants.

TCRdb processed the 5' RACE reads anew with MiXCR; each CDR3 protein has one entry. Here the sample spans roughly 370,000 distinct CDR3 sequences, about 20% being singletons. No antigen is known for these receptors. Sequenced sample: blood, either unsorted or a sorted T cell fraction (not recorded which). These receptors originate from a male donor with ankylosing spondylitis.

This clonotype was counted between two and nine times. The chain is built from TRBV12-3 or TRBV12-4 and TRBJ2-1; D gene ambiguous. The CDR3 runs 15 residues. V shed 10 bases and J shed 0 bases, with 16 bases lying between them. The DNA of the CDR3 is TGTGCCATTAACCACGGCATACACTCCTACAATGAGCAGTTCTTC. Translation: CAINHGIHSYNEQFF.

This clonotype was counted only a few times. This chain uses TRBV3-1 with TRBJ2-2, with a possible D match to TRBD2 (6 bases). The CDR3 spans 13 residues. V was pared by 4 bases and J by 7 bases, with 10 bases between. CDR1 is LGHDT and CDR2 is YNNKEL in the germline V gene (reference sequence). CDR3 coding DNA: TGTGCCAGCAGCCCTCGGGGGATCGGGGAGCTGTTTTTT. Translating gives CASSPRGIGELFF.

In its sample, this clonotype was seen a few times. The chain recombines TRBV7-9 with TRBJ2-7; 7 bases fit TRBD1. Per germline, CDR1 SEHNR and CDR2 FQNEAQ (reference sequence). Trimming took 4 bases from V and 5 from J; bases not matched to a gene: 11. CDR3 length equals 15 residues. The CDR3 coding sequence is TGTGCCAGCAGCTCAAGAAGACAGGGAGTCGACGAGCAGTACTTC. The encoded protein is CASSSRRQGVDEQYF.

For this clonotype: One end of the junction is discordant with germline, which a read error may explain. CDR3 sequence reads: CASSPDGETQYF. CDR3 DNA sequence: TGTGCTAGCAGCCCAGACGGTGAGACCCAGTACTTC. The genes are TRBV7-7 and TRBJ2-5, with no clear D. Germline V gene data show CDR1 as SSHAT and CDR2 as FNYEAQ (reference sequence). The CDR3 contains 12 residues.

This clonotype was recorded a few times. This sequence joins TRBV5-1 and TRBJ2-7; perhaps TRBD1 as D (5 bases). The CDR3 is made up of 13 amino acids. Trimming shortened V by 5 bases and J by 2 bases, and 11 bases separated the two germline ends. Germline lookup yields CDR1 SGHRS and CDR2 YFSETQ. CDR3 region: CASSEGVPYEQYF. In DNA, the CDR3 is TGCGCCAGCAGTGAAGGGGTGCCCTACGAGCAGTACTTC.

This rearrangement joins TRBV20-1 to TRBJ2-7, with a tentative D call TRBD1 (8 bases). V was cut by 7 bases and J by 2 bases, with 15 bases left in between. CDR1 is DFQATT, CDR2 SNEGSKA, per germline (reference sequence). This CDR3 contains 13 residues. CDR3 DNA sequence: TGCAGTGGGGGGGGACAGGAGCCCTACGAGCAGTACTTC. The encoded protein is CSGGGQEPYEQYF.

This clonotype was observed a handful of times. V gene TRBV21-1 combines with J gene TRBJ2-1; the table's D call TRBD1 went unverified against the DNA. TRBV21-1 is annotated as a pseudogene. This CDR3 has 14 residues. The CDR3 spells CARTTGGLRNEQFF. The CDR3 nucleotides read TGTGCCAGGACCACAGGGGGCCTAAGAAATGAGCAGTTCTTC.

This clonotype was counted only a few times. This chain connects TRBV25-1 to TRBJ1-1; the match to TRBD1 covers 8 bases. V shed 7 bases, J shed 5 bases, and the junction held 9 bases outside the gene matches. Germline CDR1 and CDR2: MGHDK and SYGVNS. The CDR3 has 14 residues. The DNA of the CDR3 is TGTGCCAGCACTAGTACAGGGGGGAGAACTGAAGCTTTCTTT. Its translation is CASTSTGGRTEAFF. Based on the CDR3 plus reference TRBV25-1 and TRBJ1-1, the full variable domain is EADIYQTPRYLVIGTGKKITLECSQTMGHDKMYWYQQDPGMELHLIHYSYGVNSTEKGDLSSESTVSRIRTEHFPLTLESARPSHTSQYLCASTSTGGRTEAFFGQGTRLTVV.

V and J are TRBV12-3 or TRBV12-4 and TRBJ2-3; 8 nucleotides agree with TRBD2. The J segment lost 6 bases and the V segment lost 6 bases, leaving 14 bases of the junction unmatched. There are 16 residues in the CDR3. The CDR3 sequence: CASSSMVGLARDTQYF. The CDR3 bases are TGTGCCAGCAGCTCTATGGTTGGACTAGCCCGCGATACGCAGTATTTT.

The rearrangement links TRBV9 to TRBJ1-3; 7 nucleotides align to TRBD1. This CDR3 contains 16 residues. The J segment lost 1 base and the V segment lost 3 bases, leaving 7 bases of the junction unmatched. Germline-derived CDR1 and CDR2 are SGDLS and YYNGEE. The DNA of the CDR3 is TGTGCCAGCAGCGCGGAGACAGGGAGGTCTGGAAACACCATATATTTT. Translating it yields CASSAETGRSGNTIYF.

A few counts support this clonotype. CDR3: CSVAILAGTNTGELFF. CDR3 in DNA: TGCAGCGTTGCGATTCTAGCGGGGACGAACACCGGGGAGCTGTTTTTT. The genes are TRBV29-1 and TRBJ2-2; 9 bases line up with TRBD2. From germline, CDR1 is SQVTM and CDR2 ANQGSEA. The J segment lost 0 bases and the V segment lost 4 bases, leaving 6 bases of the junction unmatched. CDR3 length equals 16 residues.

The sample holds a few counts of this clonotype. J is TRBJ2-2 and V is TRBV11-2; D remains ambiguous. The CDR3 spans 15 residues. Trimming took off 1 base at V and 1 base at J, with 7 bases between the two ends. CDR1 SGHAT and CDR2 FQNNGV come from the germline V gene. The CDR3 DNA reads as TGTGCCAGCAGCTTAGTTGATATGAACACCGGGGAGCTGTTTTTT. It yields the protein CASSLVDMNTGELFF. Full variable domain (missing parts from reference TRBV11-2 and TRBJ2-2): EAGVAQSPRYKIIEKRQSVAFWCNPISGHATLYWYQQILGQGPKLLIQFQNNGVVDDSQLPKDRFSAERLKGVDSTLKIQPAKLEDSAVYLCASSLVDMNTGELFFGEGSRLTVL.

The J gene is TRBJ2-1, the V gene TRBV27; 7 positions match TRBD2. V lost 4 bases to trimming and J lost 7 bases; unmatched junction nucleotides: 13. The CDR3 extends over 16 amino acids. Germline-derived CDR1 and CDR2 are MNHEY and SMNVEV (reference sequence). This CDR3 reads CASSSPTSRTHNEQFF. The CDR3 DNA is TGTGCCAGCAGTTCCCCGACTAGCCGAACCCATAATGAGCAGTTCTTC.

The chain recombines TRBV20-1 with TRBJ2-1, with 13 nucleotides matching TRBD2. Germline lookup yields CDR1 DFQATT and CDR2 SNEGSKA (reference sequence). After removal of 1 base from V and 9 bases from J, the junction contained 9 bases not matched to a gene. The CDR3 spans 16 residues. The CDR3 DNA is TGCAGTGCTAGAGCCCACGGGACTAGCGGGACTGTTGAGCAGTTCTTC. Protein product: CSARAHGTSGTVEQFF.

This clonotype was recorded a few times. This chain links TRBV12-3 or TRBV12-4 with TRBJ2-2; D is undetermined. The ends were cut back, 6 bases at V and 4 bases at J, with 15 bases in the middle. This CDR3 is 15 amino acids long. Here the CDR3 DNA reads TGTGCCAGCAGCCCCGGTACGCTTGGCACCGGGGAGCTGTTTTTT. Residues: CASSPGTLGTGELFF.

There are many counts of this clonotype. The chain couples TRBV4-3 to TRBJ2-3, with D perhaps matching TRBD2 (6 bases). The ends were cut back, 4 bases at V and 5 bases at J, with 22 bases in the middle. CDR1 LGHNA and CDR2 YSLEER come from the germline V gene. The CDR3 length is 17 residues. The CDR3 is CASSRGVAEPREDTQYF. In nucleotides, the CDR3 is TGCGCCAGCAGCCGCGGGGTAGCGGAACCGCGAGAAGATACGCAGTATTTT.

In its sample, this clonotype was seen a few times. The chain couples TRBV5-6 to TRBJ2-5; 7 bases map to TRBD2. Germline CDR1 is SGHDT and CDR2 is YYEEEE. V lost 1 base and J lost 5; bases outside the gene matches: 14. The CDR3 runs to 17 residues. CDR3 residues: CASSLNLFTGGSETQYF. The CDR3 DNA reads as TGTGCCAGCAGCTTGAACCTGTTCACGGGGGGAAGTGAGACCCAGTACTTC.